This entry lists 30 T cell receptor beta chains sequenced from one sample in a study of regulatory T cells in long-lasting Graves disease. Time point here: newly diagnosed GD, antithyroid drugs for less than 3 months. PBMC-extracted RNA yielded the TCR library. TCR beta libraries were built with iRepertoire HTBI primers and Arm-PCR of CDR3 regions. Each CDR3 protein gets one entry after TCRdb re-called the multiplex PCR reads with MiXCR. The sample carries approximately 540,000 distinct CDR3 sequences, around 13% recorded once. A further study also used this sample, focusing on T cells in Graves' hyperthyroidism and ophthalmopathy.

The specimen comprised peripheral blood mononuclear cells (PBMCs), sampled at new diagnosis, from a patient treated with antithyroid drugs. These receptors were taken from a woman aged 25 to 39 with Graves disease.

This clonotype showed up many times. The rearrangement uses TRBV2 and TRBJ2-1; D unclear. The V end was cut by 2 bases, the J end by 9 bases, with 8 bases between. CDR1 SNHLY and CDR2 FYNNEI come from the germline V gene. This CDR3 comprises 12 residues. DNA for the CDR3: TGTGCCAGCAGTGAAAGGTTACGTGAGCAGTTCTTC. Protein product: CASSERLREQFF. The entire variable domain, with the rest obtained from reference TRBV2 and TRBJ2-1, is as follows: EPEVTQTPSHQVTQMGQEVILRCVPISNHLYFYWYRQILGQKVEFLVSFYNNEISEKSEIFDDQFSVERPDGSNFTLKIRSTKLEDSAMYFCASSERLREQFFGPGTRLTVL.

This clonotype was detected ten times or more. This chain joins TRBV12-3 or TRBV12-4 and TRBJ1-5; D gene ambiguous. The CDR3 contains 14 residues. V lost 7 bases to trimming and J lost 3 bases, with 13 bases between them. The CDR3 reads CASTTVGVNQPQHF. In DNA form, the CDR3 reads TGTGCCAGCACCACGGTCGGCGTCAATCAGCCCCAGCATTTT.

Concerning this clonotype itself: The germline gene is not matched at one end of the junction; a read error may be the cause. The V gene is TRBV7-2, the J gene TRBJ2-5, with 15 bases fitting TRBD2. CDR1 SGHTA and CDR2 FQGNSA come from the germline V gene. The CDR3 runs 16 residues. CDR3 in amino acids: CAGSPGLAGGGETQYF. CDR3 DNA: TGTGCCGGCAGCCCGGGACTAGCGGGAGGCGGAGAGACCCAGTACTTC. Full variable domain (missing parts from reference TRBV7-2 and TRBJ2-5): GAGVSQSPSNKVTEKGKDVELRCDPISGHTALYWYRQSLGQGLEFLIYFQGNSAPDKSGLPSDRFSAERTGGSVSTLTIQRTQQEDSAVYLCAGSPGLAGGGETQYFGPGTRLLVL.

This clonotype was detected ten times or more. The genes are TRBV6-5 and TRBJ1-4, with TRBD1 identical over 7 bases. CDR1 and CDR2 from the germline V gene are MNHEY and SVGAGI. V shed 2 bases and J 5 bases; nucleotides not matched to a gene: 5. This CDR3 has 15 amino acids. DNA for the CDR3: TGTGCCAGCAGTTACCGGACAGGTCTAAATGAAAAACTGTTTTTT. Encoded protein: CASSYRTGLNEKLFF.

There are many counts of this clonotype. CDR3 amino acids: CASSLLSQSEADTQYF. The CDR3 region has the DNA TGTGCCAGCAGCTTACTCTCCCAGTCGGAGGCAGATACGCAGTATTTT. J is TRBJ2-3 and V is TRBV11-2, with D possibly TRBD2 on 5 matching bases. Germline lookup yields CDR1 SGHAT and CDR2 FQNNGV. V was cut by 2 bases and J by 4 bases, with 16 bases left in between. This CDR3 comprises 16 residues.

The sample holds many counts of this clonotype. V usage is TRBV14 and J usage is TRBJ1-1; D is unclear. CDR1 and CDR2 (germline): SGHDN, FVKESK. The ends were cut back, 2 bases at V and 3 bases at J, with 7 bases in the middle. The CDR3 is made up of 13 amino acids. The CDR3 DNA reads TGTGCCAGCAGCCAACTACCACACACTGAAGCTTTCTTT. Protein product: CASSQLPHTEAFF.

This clonotype occurred many times. The chain carries TRBV5-1 and TRBJ2-3, with 8 nucleotides matching TRBD2. The length of the CDR3 is 15 residues. Per germline, CDR1 SGHRS and CDR2 YFSETQ. J lost 5 bases, V lost 4 bases, and 9 bases had no gene match. For the CDR3, the DNA is TGCGCCAGCAGCCAAAGCGGGAGTCAGGGAGATACGCAGTATTTT. Translated: CASSQSGSQGDTQYF.

This clonotype has at least ten counts. The chain joins TRBV3-1 to TRBJ2-6; unclear D gene. V gave up 4 bases and J gave up 0 bases, with 16 bases separating them. CDR3 length: 18 amino acids. Germline-derived CDR1 and CDR2 are LGHDT and YNNKEL (reference sequence). CDR3 region: CASSPRTAGSSGANVLTF. The CDR3 DNA is TGTGCCAGCAGCCCCAGGACCGCCGGTAGCTCTGGGGCCAACGTCCTGACTTTC. The full variable domain, with the rest looked up from reference TRBV3-1 and TRBJ2-6, is DTAVSQTPKYLVTQMGNDKSIKCEQNLGHDTMYWYKQDSKKFLKIMFSYNNKELIINETVPNRFSPKSPDKAHLNLHINSLELGDSAVYFCASSPRTAGSSGANVLTFGAGSRLTVL.

This clonotype came up many times. The chain uses TRBV6-1 and TRBJ1-1; D gene unclear. V dropped 2 bases and J dropped 10 bases, with 17 bases sitting between them. Germline V CDR1 and CDR2: MNHNS, SASEGT. The CDR3 runs to 14 residues. CDR3 nucleotides: TGTGCCAGCAGTGAATTCTCCTCTTGGACCGCAGCTTTCTTT. This encodes CASSEFSSWTAAFF.

The V gene is TRBV18, the J gene TRBJ2-5; 9 bases fit TRBD1. From germline, CDR1 is KGHSH and CDR2 LQKENI. The CDR3 is made up of 15 amino acids. Unmatched junction bases numbered 5, after V lost 5 bases and J lost 1 base. The CDR3 is CASSAGQGGQETQYF. DNA for the CDR3: TGTGCCAGCTCAGCGGGACAGGGAGGCCAAGAGACCCAGTACTTC. The full variable domain, rest sourced from reference TRBV18 and TRBJ2-5, is NAGVMQNPRHLVRRRGQEARLRCSPMKGHSHVYWYRQLPEEGLKFMVYLQKENIIDESGMPKERFSAEFPKEGPSILRIQQVVRGDSAAYFCASSAGQGGQETQYFGPGTRLLVL.

This rearrangement joins TRBV7-9 to TRBJ2-5; 10 bases line up with TRBD1. J was trimmed by 1 base and V by 5 bases; bases with no gene match: 4. Germline-derived CDR1 and CDR2 are SEHNR and FQNEAQ (reference sequence). The CDR3 length is 15 residues. The CDR3, as DNA: TGTGCCAGCAGCCTGCGACAGGGGGCCCAAGAGACCCAGTACTTC. It yields the protein CASSLRQGAQETQYF.

The chain carries TRBV6-2 or TRBV6-3 and TRBJ2-2; 7 bases agree with TRBD1. The CDR3 runs to 15 residues. V shed 10 bases and J 3 bases; nucleotides not matched to a gene: 11. CDR1 and CDR2 from the germline V gene are MNHEY and SVGEGT. CDR3 nucleotides: TGTGCCATCGAGAAGGGGGCGGAGCACACCGGGGAGCTGTTTTTT. It encodes CAIEKGAEHTGELFF.

The chain carries TRBV4-2 and TRBJ2-5, with 7 bases matching TRBD1. This CDR3 is built from 16 residues. From germline, CDR1 is LGHNA and CDR2 YNFKEQ. V was pared by 1 base and J by 4 bases, with 9 bases of the junction left unmatched. CDR3 sequence reads: CASSQGKQGLGETQYF. The CDR3 DNA is TGTGCCAGCAGCCAAGGGAAACAGGGGCTGGGAGAGACCCAGTACTTC.

The sample holds many counts of this clonotype. This chain uses TRBV29-1 with TRBJ1-1; perhaps TRBD1 as D (6 bases). Germline V gene sequence: CDR1 SQVTM, CDR2 ANQGSEA. The length of the CDR3 is 15 residues. Trimming removed 6 bases from V and 1 base from J, with 18 bases in between. The CDR3 region has the DNA TGCAGCGTGGACGGGGGGGGGGCCCCGAACACTGAAGCTTTCTTT. Its translation: CSVDGGGAPNTEAFF.

This clonotype was counted ten times or more. V is TRBV28 and J is TRBJ2-7; 7 nucleotides agree with TRBD2. The CDR3 sequence is 14 residues long. Germline V gene lookup returns CDR1 MDHEN and CDR2 SYDVKM. J lost 1 base, V lost 3 bases, and 3 bases had no gene match. CDR3 residues: CASSFPGLSYEQYF. In DNA, the CDR3 is TGTGCCAGCAGTTTCCCGGGACTATCCTACGAGCAGTACTTC.

This clonotype occurred many times. In DNA form, the CDR3 reads TGTGCCAGCAGCTCGAGGGGTATTGCCTACAATGAGCAGTTCTTC. Amino acid sequence: CASSSRGIAYNEQFF. V gene TRBV5-6 combines with J gene TRBJ2-1; TRBD1 or TRBD2 may be the D gene (5 bases each). Trimming cost V 3 bases and J 2 bases, with 12 bases left between them. Germline assignment: CDR1 SGHDT and CDR2 YYEEEE. This CDR3 region has 15 residues.

This clonotype occurred a few times. The rearrangement uses TRBV19 and TRBJ2-3; D could derive from TRBD1 or TRBD2 (5 bases each). V was shortened by 1 base and J by 3 bases, with 8 bases between the two germline ends. Germline CDR1 and CDR2: LNHDA and SQIVND (reference sequence). The CDR3 length is 14 residues. For the CDR3, the DNA is TGTGCCAGTAGTATAGGGGGGAAGACAGATACGCAGTATTTT. Translation gives CASSIGGKTDTQYF. The full variable domain, rest sourced from reference TRBV19 and TRBJ2-3, is DGGITQSPKYLFRKEGQNVTLSCEQNLNHDAMYWYRQDPGQGLRLIYYSQIVNDFQKGDIAEGYSVSREKKESFPLTVTSAQKNPTAFYLCASSIGGKTDTQYFGPGTRLTVL.

The chain is built from TRBV9 and TRBJ2-2; D is unresolved. Germline loops: CDR1 SGDLS, CDR2 YYNGEE. V lost 4 bases and J lost 6, with 13 bases in between. The CDR3 covers 14 residues. CDR3 sequence: CASSRPPLAGELFF. The CDR3 region has the DNA TGTGCCAGCAGCAGGCCGCCTCTAGCCGGGGAGCTGTTTTTT.

This clonotype was seen many times. The rearrangement uses TRBV27 and TRBJ1-6; 8 bases agree with TRBD1. The germline CDR1 and CDR2 sequences are MNHEY and SMNVEV (reference sequence). The CDR3 loop spans 15 amino acids. V trimming: 2 bases; J trimming: 10 bases; junction bases outside the gene matches: 7. The DNA for the CDR3 is TGTGCCAGCAGTTTAAGGACAGGGCTTCCATCACCCCTCCACTTT. This encodes CASSLRTGLPSPLHF.

This sequence joins TRBV6-4 and TRBJ1-1; D is perhaps TRBD1 (6 bases). V lost 7 bases and J lost 2, with 14 bases in between. Germline CDR1 MRHNA, CDR2 SNTAGT. The CDR3 loop spans 14 amino acids. CDR3 coding DNA: TGTGCCAGCAAGGGACATCCTATCAACACTGAAGCTTTCTTT. Translation: CASKGHPINTEAFF.

The chain carries TRBV28 and TRBJ2-5; TRBD2 might be the D (6 bases). The CDR3 is made up of 15 amino acids. Germline assignment: CDR1 MDHEN and CDR2 SYDVKM. Between the trimmed V and J ends, which lost 7 bases and 1 base, there was a span of 16 bases. The CDR3 DNA reads TGTGCCAGCACCCTCGGGGGAGCTGGCCAAGAGACCCAGTACTTC. Encoded protein: CASTLGGAGQETQYF.

This clonotype showed up many times. The chain joins TRBV15 to TRBJ2-7; D is perhaps TRBD2 (6 bases). This CDR3 is 15 amino acids long. Germline lookup yields CDR1 LNHNV and CDR2 YYDKDF (reference sequence). V shed 0 bases and J shed 9 bases, with 18 bases lying between them. The CDR3 DNA reads as TGTGCCACCAGCAGAGAGCGGGACGGAGTCACCGGGCAGTACTTC. Translation: CATSRERDGVTGQYF.

About this clonotype: A junction boundary mismatches the germline segment, possibly from a read error. The V call is TRBV5-1, the J call TRBJ2-1, with 7 bases that match TRBD2. Germline lookup yields CDR1 SGHRS and CDR2 YFSETQ. The CDR3 loop spans 15 amino acids. CDR3 coding DNA: TGCGCCAGCGGCTTGGCTAGCGGAGACTACAATGAGCAGTTCTTC. Encoded protein: CASGLASGDYNEQFF.

In its sample, this clonotype was seen a few times. The chain recombines TRBV7-8 with TRBJ2-5; the match to TRBD1 covers 7 bases. The V and J ends lost 4 bases and 4 bases, in that order; junction bases with no gene match: 6. The CDR3 consists of 14 residues. Germline values: CDR1 SGHVS, CDR2 FQNEAQ. The CDR3 DNA is TGTGCCAGCAGCTCCACAGGGGTCTTAGAGACCCAGTACTTC. This gives the protein CASSSTGVLETQYF.

This clonotype has ten or more counts. This rearrangement joins TRBV19 to TRBJ1-2; TRBD1 aligns across 7 bases. This CDR3 has 16 residues. The germline V gene encodes CDR1 LNHDA and CDR2 SQIVND (reference sequence). V was pared by 8 bases and J by 6 bases, with 18 bases of the junction left unmatched. The CDR3 region has the DNA TGTGCCAGTTATACCGGGACAGCACCTTTAATGCATGGCTACACCTTC. Translating gives CASYTGTAPLMHGYTF.

In this sample, this clonotype turned up many times. The V and J genes are TRBV7-9 and TRBJ1-1; D gene uncertain. Germline V lookup: CDR1 SEHNR, CDR2 FQNEAQ (reference sequence). V was cut by 1 base and J by 1 base, with 10 bases left in between. This CDR3 spans 15 amino acids. The CDR3, as DNA: TGTGCCAGCAGCTTAGTAGCATTACAGAACACTGAAGCTTTCTTT. Encoded protein: CASSLVALQNTEAFF.

This clonotype was picked up many times. The missing conserved phenylalanine or tryptophan at the end of this CDR3 makes a read error likely. The chain joins TRBV11-2 to TRBJ2-1, with a tentative D call TRBD2 (6 bases). There are 15 residues in the CDR3. In germline, CDR1 is SGHAT, CDR2 FQNNGV. V lost 1 base, J lost 12 bases, and 19 bases lay in between. This CDR3 reads CASSLGPGDGVRQFL. The CDR3 DNA follows: TGTGCCAGCAGCTTAGGCCCGGGGGATGGGGTAAGGCAGTTCCTC.

This clonotype was recorded a few times. This chain uses TRBV5-1 with TRBJ2-5; 11 bases are shared with TRBD2. The CDR3 has 14 residues. V was clipped by 4 bases and J by 2 bases; unmatched bases: 1. CDR1 is SGHRS, CDR2 YFSETQ, per germline. The CDR3 loop is CASSGTSGQETQYF. The CDR3 region has the DNA TGCGCCAGCAGCGGGACTAGCGGACAAGAGACCCAGTACTTC.

Points on this clonotype: The CDR3 end shows no conserved phenylalanine or tryptophan, and so a read error is likely. The chain is built from TRBV11-2 and TRBJ2-1, with 8 bases aligning to TRBD2. The V segment lost 4 bases and the J segment 2 bases; nucleotides outside the gene matches: 4. From germline, CDR1 is SGHAT and CDR2 FQNNGV. CDR3 length: 15 amino acids. The CDR3 coding sequence is TGTGCCAGCAGCTCAGGACTAGCAACCTACAATGAGCAGTTCTTA. This gives the protein CASSSGLATYNEQFL.

This clonotype was seen repeatedly, ten times or more. The chain has TRBV10-3 and TRBJ1-3; a possible D gene is TRBD1 (6 bases). Looked up from germline, CDR1 is ENHRY and CDR2 is SYGVKD. Trimming took 5 bases from V and 4 from J, leaving 9 bases between them. The CDR3 totals 13 residues. The CDR3 bases are TGTGCCATCAGTACAGGGAGCGGAAACACCATATATTTT. Protein: CAISTGSGNTIYF.